This T cell receptor (beta chain) was retrieved from a study of CD8 T cells in Susac syndrome. General observations from the study: The study recognized that the number of individuals in its TCR sequencing and HLA analysis was relatively small.

The authors reverse transcribed about 0.5 to 1 ug RNA with random hexamers. The amplification used immunoSEQ multiplex PCR on TCR beta CDR3; it spanned 54 Vbeta and 13 Jbeta. Each CDR3 protein is one row after TCRdb ran MiXCR on the immunoSEQ multiplex PCR reads. The table has around 130,000 distinct CDR3 sequences, roughly 96% seen once; the top ten hold around 0.12%. Germline V CDR1 and CDR2: KGHSH, LQKENI. The CDR3 has 16 residues. The ends were cut back, 0 bases at V and 6 bases at J, with 15 bases in the middle. CD8+ and CD4+ T cells from blood underwent TCR beta sequencing, which was carried out in a high-throughput format. Controls matched for sex and age were healthy donors. Concerning this clonotype: Its antigen is unknown.

The rearrangement uses TRBV18 and TRBJ1-5; D remains ambiguous. This clonotype was sampled from a human donor in good health. The sample consisted of CD4+ T cells from PBMCs. The CDR3 spells CASSPPGWTFSQPQHF. CDR3 DNA sequence: TGTGCCAGCTCACCACCGGGGTGGACGTTCTCTCAGCCCCAGCATTTT.